This TCR beta chain was retrieved from a study of blood T cell repertoires in COVID-19. Looking at the study overall: The origin of the acute and convalescent COVID-19 samples was the United States, Italy and Spain.

A few counts support this clone. Produced via immunoSEQ multiplex PCR; TCRdb's table is partial and in-frame only. The sample carries fewer than 200,000 clones, roughly 76% recorded once. The V gene end was trimmed by 0 bases and the J gene end by 1 base; junction bases not matched to a gene: 4. This CDR3 is 17 amino acids long. Germline lookup yields CDR1 KGHSH and CDR2 LQKENI. The sequence was obtained from a woman in her 50s with active or convalescent COVID-19. Sequencing input: peripheral blood. The V call is TRBV18, the J call TRBJ2-1; 9 nucleotides line up with TRBD1. CDR3 nucleotide sequence: TGTGCCAGCTCACCACCGGTTGGGACAGGGTCCTACAATGAGCAGTTCTTC. Its protein is CASSPPVGTGSYNEQFF.